This T cell receptor beta chain was captured by sequencing in a study of vaccination and CD4 T cells after COVID-19. Study-wide context: Convalescents were six males and four females, two of them Hispanic. Typically, post-vaccine samples were obtained a median approximately 72 days after dose two, within a range of 14 to 241.

CD4+ T cells that had been cultured provided DNA sequenced with the Oncomine TCR Beta short-read assay. TCRdb ran MiXCR on the PCR reads and lists one entry per CDR3 protein. The sample has roughly 24,000 distinct CDR3 sequences, over 60% seen once; the top ten hold about 5%. Germline CDR1 reads KGHDR; CDR2 reads SFDVKD. Losses at the gene ends were 3 bases for V and 3 bases for J; bases not matched to a gene: 5. The CDR3 has 15 amino acids. The treatment is: approximately nine-day PBMC culture with coronavirus spike peptide pools or control peptides (ViraFEST assay). Every well contained 2.1 million or so PBMCs, which were grown with approximately 9.6 IU/ml IL-2 and roughly 9.7 ug/ml peptide pools. To note about this clonotype: Antigen unknown.

This clonotype was obtained from a human donor who had recovered from COVID-19. The chain uses TRBV24-1 and TRBJ2-3, with TRBD2 matching over 7 bases. Input material: CD4+ T cells from blood, cultured in vitro. The CDR3: CATSDRGVWTDTQYF. The CDR3 nucleotides are TGTGCCACCAGTGATCGGGGGGTTTGGACAGATACGCAGTATTTT.